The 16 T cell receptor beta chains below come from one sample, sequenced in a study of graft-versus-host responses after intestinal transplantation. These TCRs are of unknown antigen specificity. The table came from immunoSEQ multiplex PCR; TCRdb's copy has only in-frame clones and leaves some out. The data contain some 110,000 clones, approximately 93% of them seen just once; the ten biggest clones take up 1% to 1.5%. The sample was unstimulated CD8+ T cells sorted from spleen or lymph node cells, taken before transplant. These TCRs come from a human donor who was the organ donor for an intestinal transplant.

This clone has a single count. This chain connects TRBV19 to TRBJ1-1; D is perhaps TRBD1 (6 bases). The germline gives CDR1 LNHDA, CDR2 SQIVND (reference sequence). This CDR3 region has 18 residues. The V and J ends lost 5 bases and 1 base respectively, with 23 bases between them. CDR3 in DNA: TGTGCCAGTAGTTATACTGTGGGGGGCCGAGGGAGGAACACTGAAGCTTTCTTT. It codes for CASSYTVGGRGRNTEAFF.

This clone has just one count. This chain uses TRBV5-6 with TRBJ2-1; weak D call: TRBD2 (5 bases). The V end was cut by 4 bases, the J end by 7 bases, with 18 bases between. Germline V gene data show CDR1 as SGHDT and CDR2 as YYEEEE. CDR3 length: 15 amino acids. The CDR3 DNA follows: TGTGCCAGCAGCGTAGGATCAGGAGGTTGGAATGAGCAGTTCTTC. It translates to CASSVGSGGWNEQFF.

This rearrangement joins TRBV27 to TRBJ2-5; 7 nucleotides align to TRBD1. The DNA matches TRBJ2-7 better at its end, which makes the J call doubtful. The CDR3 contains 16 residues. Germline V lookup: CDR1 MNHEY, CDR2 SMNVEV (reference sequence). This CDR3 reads CASSSLIRTGAYEQYF. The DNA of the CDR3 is TGTGCCAGCAGTTCACTTATTAGGACAGGAGCCTACGAGCAGTACTTC.

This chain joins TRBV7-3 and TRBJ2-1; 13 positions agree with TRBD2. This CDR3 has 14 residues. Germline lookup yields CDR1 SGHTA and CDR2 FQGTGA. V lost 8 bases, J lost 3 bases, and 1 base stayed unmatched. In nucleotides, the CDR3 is TGTGCCAGCGGGACTAGCGGGGACTACAATGAGCAGTTCTTC. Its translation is CASGTSGDYNEQFF.

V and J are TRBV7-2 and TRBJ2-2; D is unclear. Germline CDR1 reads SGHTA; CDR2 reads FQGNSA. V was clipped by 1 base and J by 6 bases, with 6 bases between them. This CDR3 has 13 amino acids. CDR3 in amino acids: CASSLGVPGELFF. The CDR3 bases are TGTGCCAGCAGCTTAGGCGTCCCCGGGGAGCTGTTTTTT.

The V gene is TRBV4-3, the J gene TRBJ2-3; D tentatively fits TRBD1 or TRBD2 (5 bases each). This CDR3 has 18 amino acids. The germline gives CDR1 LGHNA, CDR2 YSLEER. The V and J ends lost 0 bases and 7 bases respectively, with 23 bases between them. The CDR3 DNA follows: TGCGCCAGCAGCCAAGATCTCCAAAGTAGCCCGGGGCGATATACGCAGTATTTT. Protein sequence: CASSQDLQSSPGRYTQYF.

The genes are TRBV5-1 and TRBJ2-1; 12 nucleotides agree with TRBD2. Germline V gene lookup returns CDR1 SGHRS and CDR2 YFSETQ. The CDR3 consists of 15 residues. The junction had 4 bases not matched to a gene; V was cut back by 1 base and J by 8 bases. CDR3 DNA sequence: TGCGCCAGCAGCTTGACTAGCGGGAGGTTGGATGAGCAGTTCTTC. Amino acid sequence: CASSLTSGRLDEQFF.

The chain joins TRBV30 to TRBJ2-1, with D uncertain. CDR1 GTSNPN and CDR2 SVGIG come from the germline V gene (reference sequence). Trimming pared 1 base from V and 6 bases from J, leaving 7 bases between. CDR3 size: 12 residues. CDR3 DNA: TGTGCCTGGAGTGACTATGGCAATGAGCAGTTCTTC. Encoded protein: CAWSDYGNEQFF.

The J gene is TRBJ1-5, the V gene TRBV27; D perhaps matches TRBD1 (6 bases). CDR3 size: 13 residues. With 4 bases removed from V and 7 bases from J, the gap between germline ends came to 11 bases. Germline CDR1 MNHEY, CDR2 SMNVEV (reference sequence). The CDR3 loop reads CASSWGAEQPQHF. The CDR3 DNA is TGTGCCAGCAGTTGGGGGGCAGAGCAGCCCCAGCATTTT.

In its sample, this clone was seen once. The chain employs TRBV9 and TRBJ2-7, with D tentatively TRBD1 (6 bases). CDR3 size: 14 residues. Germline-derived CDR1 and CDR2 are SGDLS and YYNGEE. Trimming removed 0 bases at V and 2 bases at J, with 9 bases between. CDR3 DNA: TGTGCCAGCAGCGTAGGCGAGGGGGCCTACGAGCAGTACTTC. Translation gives CASSVGEGAYEQYF.

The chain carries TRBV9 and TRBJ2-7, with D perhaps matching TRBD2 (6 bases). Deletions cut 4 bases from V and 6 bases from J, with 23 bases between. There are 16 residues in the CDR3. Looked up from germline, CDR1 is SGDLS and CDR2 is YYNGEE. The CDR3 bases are TGTGCCAGCAGCCCGACATGGACTACTCCTTATCGCGAGCAGTACTTC. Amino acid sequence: CASSPTWTTPYREQYF. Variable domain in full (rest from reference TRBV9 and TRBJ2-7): DSGVTQTPKHLITATGQRVTLRCSPRSGDLSVYWYQQSLDQGLQFLIQYYNGEERAKGNILERFSAQQFPDLHSELNLSSLELGDSALYFCASSPTWTTPYREQYFGPGTRLTVT.

CDR3 bases: TGTGCCAGCAGTGAACCCTACAATGAGCAGTTCTTC. Translation gives CASSEPYNEQFF. The rearrangement uses TRBV25-1 and TRBJ2-1; D gene uncertain. Trimming shortened V by 2 bases and J by 2 bases, and 1 base separated the two germline ends. The CDR3 sequence is 12 residues long. Germline-derived CDR1 and CDR2 are MGHDK and SYGVNS.

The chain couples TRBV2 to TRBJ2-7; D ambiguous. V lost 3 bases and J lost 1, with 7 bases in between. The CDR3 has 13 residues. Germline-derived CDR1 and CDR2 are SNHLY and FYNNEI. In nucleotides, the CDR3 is TGTGCCAGCAGTGACCGGCGGTCCTACGAGCAGTACTTC. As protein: CASSDRRSYEQYF.

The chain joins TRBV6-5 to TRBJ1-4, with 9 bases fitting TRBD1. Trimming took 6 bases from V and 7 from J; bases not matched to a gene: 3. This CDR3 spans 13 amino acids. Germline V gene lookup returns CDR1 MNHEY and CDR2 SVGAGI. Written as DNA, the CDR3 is TGTGCCAGCAGACAGGGGGCGCGTGAAAAACTGTTTTTT. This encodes CASRQGAREKLFF.

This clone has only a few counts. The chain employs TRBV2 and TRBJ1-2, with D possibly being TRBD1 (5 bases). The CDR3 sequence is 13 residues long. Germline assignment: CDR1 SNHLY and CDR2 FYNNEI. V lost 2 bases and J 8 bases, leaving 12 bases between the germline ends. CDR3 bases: TGTGCCAGCAGTGAATTCGGGGGGAACGGCTACACCTTC. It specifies CASSEFGGNGYTF.

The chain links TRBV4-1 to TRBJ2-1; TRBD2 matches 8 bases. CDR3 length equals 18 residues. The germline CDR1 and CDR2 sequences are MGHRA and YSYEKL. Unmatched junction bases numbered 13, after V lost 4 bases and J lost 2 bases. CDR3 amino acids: CASSRPRGGRSTYNEQFF. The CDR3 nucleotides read TGCGCCAGCAGCCGACCCCGGGGCGGGAGGTCCACCTACAATGAGCAGTTCTTC.